This record covers a single TCR beta chain. As yet, its antigen is unknown. This record comes from a study of T cell repertoires in cytomegalovirus infection. The overall study: HLA-B-restricted CMV epitopes that are well studied, plus recently identified HLA-C-restricted ones, were used by the study. An indication of both CMV infection and matching HLA type came from public TCR beta signatures.

This CDR3 has 15 residues. From germline, CDR1 is MDHEN and CDR2 SYDVKM. V lost 7 bases and J lost 2, with 16 bases in between. TCRdb independently ran MiXCR on the reads; one entry per CDR3 protein. This sample has roughly 310,000 distinct CDR3 sequences, with 25% to 35% found just once. The study's findings and limits: HLA-C-restricted TCR beta clonotypes specific for CMV led the ex vivo response. Cumulative public TCR beta family frequency identified carriers of CMV plus the relevant HLA.

The V gene is TRBV28, the J gene TRBJ2-3, with unresolved D. This receptor was identified in a human donor in good health (CMV status not recorded). Some clones in this sample may be carry-over from other donors' samples. This sample comprised cultured PBMCs, obtained from culture after CMV antigen stimulation. Here the CDR3 DNA reads TGTGCCAGCAAGCCAGGCTCCTCAAACACAGATACGCAGTATTTT. It is translated as CASKPGSSNTDTQYF.